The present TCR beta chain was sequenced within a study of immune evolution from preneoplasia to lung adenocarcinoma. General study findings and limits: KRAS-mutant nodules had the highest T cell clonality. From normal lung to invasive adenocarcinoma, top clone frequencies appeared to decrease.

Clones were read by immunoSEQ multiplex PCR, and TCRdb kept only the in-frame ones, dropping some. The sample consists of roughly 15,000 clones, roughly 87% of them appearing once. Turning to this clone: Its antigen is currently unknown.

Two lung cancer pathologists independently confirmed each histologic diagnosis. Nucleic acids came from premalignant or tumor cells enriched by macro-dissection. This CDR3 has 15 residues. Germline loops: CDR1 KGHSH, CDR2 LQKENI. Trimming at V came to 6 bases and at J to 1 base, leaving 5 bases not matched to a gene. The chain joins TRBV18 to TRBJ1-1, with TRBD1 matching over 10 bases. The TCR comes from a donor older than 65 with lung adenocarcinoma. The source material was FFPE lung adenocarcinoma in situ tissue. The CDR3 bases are TGTGCCAGCTCGCCTGACAGGGGGCGGAACACTGAAGCTTTCTTT. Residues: CASSPDRGRNTEAFF.